Listed here are 17 T cell receptor beta chains from one sample, sequenced in a study of T cell repertoires in cytomegalovirus infection. Their antigen targets remain unknown. Using its own MiXCR run on the reads, TCRdb lists one record per CDR3 protein. Of about 920,000 distinct CDR3 sequences in the sample, 25% to 40% are singletons; the top ten hold about an eighth. Specimen: cultured CD8+ T cells from PBMCs, collected from culture after CMV antigen stimulation. The receptors shown here come from a human donor in good health (CMV status not recorded). Some clones in this sample may be carry-over from other donors' samples.

The chain is built from TRBV20-1 and TRBJ1-1; D is unresolved. The CDR3 has 14 amino acids. The ends were cut back, 5 bases at V and 3 bases at J, with 16 bases in the middle. Per germline, CDR1 DFQATT and CDR2 SNEGSKA (reference sequence). The CDR3 region is CSARLLAEDTEAFF. The CDR3 nucleotides read TGCAGTGCTCGGTTACTGGCTGAGGACACTGAAGCTTTCTTT.

The rearrangement links TRBV14 to TRBJ2-1; D unresolved. CDR3 size: 12 residues. Per the germline V gene, CDR1 is SGHDN and CDR2 is FVKESK. V shed 4 bases and J shed 13 bases, with 14 bases lying between them. The CDR3 region is CASSPRAVDQFF. The CDR3 coding sequence is TGTGCCAGCAGCCCCCGGGCCGTCGACCAGTTCTTC.

The J gene is TRBJ2-2, the V gene TRBV2; 8 positions agree with TRBD1. The CDR3 runs to 13 residues. The junction had 3 bases not matched to a gene; V was cut back by 9 bases and J by 3 bases. From germline, CDR1 is SNHLY and CDR2 FYNNEI. CDR3 sequence: CARDRDDTGELFF. The CDR3 DNA sequence: TGTGCCAGGGACAGGGACGACACCGGGGAGCTGTTTTTT. Complete variable domain (other parts from reference TRBV2 and TRBJ2-2): EPEVTQTPSHQVTQMGQEVILRCVPISNHLYFYWYRQILGQKVEFLVSFYNNEISEKSEIFDDQFSVERPDGSNFTLKIRSTKLEDSAMYFCARDRDDTGELFFGEGSRLTVL.

This clonotype has at least ten counts. This sequence joins TRBV7-3 and TRBJ2-1; TRBD2 agrees at 8 bases. The CDR3 is 15 amino acids. Unmatched junction bases numbered 7, after V lost 5 bases and J lost 4 bases. Germline CDR1 is SGHTA and CDR2 is FQGTGA. In DNA form, the CDR3 reads TGTGCCAGCAGCCCAGCGGGGGCGGAATACAATGAGCAGTTCTTC. Residues: CASSPAGAEYNEQFF.

This clonotype was counted many times. The chain joins TRBV7-8 to TRBJ2-1; 9 positions agree with TRBD1. Per the germline V gene, CDR1 is SGHVS and CDR2 is FQNEAQ. After removal of 8 bases from V and 8 bases from J, the junction contained 13 bases not matched to a gene. CDR3 length: 15 residues. Here the CDR3 reads CASSHLTTGGDEQFF. As DNA, the CDR3 is TGTGCCAGCTCCCACCTTACCACAGGGGGCGATGAGCAGTTCTTC.

This clonotype was seen more than once but under ten times. V and J are TRBV27 and TRBJ2-2; 8 nucleotides line up with TRBD1. Germline CDR1 is MNHEY and CDR2 is SMNVEV (reference sequence). There are 16 residues in the CDR3. The ends lost 3 bases at V and 3 bases at J; junction bases unmatched: 6. DNA of the CDR3: TGTGCCAGCAGTTTGACAGGGGTGTTCGACACCGGGGAGCTGTTTTTT. This translates into CASSLTGVFDTGELFF.

In its sample, this clonotype was seen a few times. The V gene is TRBV7-6, the J gene TRBJ2-3; a weak D match, TRBD1 (6 bases). CDR1 is SGHVS, CDR2 FNYEAQ, per germline. With 5 bases removed from V and 2 bases from J, the gap between germline ends came to 20 bases. The CDR3 is 17 residues long. CDR3 residues: CASSPYLGGPHTDTQYF. CDR3 coding DNA: TGTGCCAGCAGCCCTTACCTTGGGGGCCCTCACACAGATACGCAGTATTTT. Variable domain in full (rest from reference TRBV7-6 and TRBJ2-3): GAGVSQSPRYKVTKRGQDVALRCDPISGHVSLYWYRQALGQGPEFLTYFNYEAQQDKSGLPNDRFSAERPEGSISTLTIQRTEQRDSAMYRCASSPYLGGPHTDTQYFGPGTRLTVL.

The rearrangement links TRBV20-1 to TRBJ1-2; D is undetermined. This CDR3 is built from 17 residues. Germline V lookup: CDR1 DFQATT, CDR2 SNEGSKA (reference sequence). The ends were cut back, 0 bases at V and 1 base at J, with 18 bases in the middle. The CDR3 nucleotides read TGCAGTGCTAGAGATGGGAGGCAGGCCCAATATAACTATGGCTACACCTTC. Amino acid sequence: CSARDGRQAQYNYGYTF.

This chain links TRBV20-1 with TRBJ2-1; TRBD1 is a possible D gene (6 bases). There are 11 residues in the CDR3. Trimming took 3 bases from V and 6 from J, leaving 6 bases between them. Germline assignment: CDR1 DFQATT and CDR2 SNEGSKA (reference sequence). The CDR3 DNA reads as TGCAGTGCTAGGGACAGCAATGAGCAGTTCTTC. Translated: CSARDSNEQFF.

This clonotype was seen only a few times. The chain carries TRBV6-1 and TRBJ2-1; D unresolved. V shed 2 bases and J shed 9 bases, with 11 bases lying between them. This CDR3 has 13 amino acids. Germline CDR1 and CDR2: MNHNS and SASEGT. This CDR3 reads CASSENEQFEQFF. The CDR3 DNA follows: TGTGCCAGCAGTGAAAATGAGCAGTTTGAGCAGTTCTTC.

This clonotype has just a few counts. The chain carries TRBV14 and TRBJ2-1; 10 bases fit TRBD2. V lost 4 bases to trimming and J lost 5 bases; unmatched junction nucleotides: 17. Germline CDR1 is SGHDN and CDR2 is FVKESK. The CDR3 is 19 residues long. The CDR3 DNA sequence: TGTGCCAGCAGCCTCACCTGGTGGAGCGGGGGGGCCAGGGACAATGAGCAGTTCTTC. Protein sequence: CASSLTWWSGGARDNEQFF.

This clonotype has more than one count but fewer than ten. The chain uses TRBV27 and TRBJ1-1, with unresolved D. From germline, CDR1 is MNHEY and CDR2 SMNVEV (reference sequence). The CDR3 spans 13 residues. Trimming shortened V by 5 bases and J by 8 bases, and 15 bases separated the two germline ends. The CDR3 spells CASSDPPLIEAFF. The CDR3 DNA sequence: TGTGCCAGCAGTGACCCCCCTCTGATAGAAGCTTTCTTT.

The chain carries TRBV20-1 and TRBJ2-5; D uncertain. Looked up from germline, CDR1 is DFQATT and CDR2 is SNEGSKA (reference sequence). The length of the CDR3 is 14 residues. Between the trimmed V and J ends, which lost 2 bases and 2 bases, there was a span of 12 bases. CDR3 sequence (DNA): TGCAGTGCTAGAAAGGTCCAGTCGCAAGAGACCCAGTACTTC. Translating gives CSARKVQSQETQYF.

A few counts support this clonotype. V usage is TRBV6-1 and J usage is TRBJ2-7; 7 bases agree with TRBD1. CDR1 MNHNS and CDR2 SASEGT come from the germline V gene. This CDR3 spans 15 amino acids. After removal of 0 bases from V and 4 bases from J, the junction contained 6 bases not matched to a gene. CDR3 amino acids: CASSEALRTGYEQYV. CDR3 coding DNA: TGTGCCAGCAGTGAAGCTCTACGGACAGGTTACGAGCAGTACGTC.

A few counts support this clonotype. The junction departs from the called germline gene at one end, perhaps through a read error. The rearrangement uses TRBV7-7 and TRBJ2-2; D is uncertain. This CDR3 region has 13 residues. Germline-derived CDR1 and CDR2 are SSHAT and FNYEAQ (reference sequence). CDR3 residues: CASSLSASGELFF. The CDR3 coding sequence is TGTGCTAGCAGCTTAAGTGCTTCAGGGGAGCTGTTTTTT.

This clonotype occurred a few times. J is TRBJ1-5 and V is TRBV12-3 or TRBV12-4; D not resolved. The CDR3 has 16 residues. Trimming pared 5 bases from V and 0 bases from J, leaving 14 bases between. CDR3 coding DNA: TGTGCCAGCAGTCCCCGGACGGAATATAGCAATCAGCCCCAGCATTTT. Protein sequence: CASSPRTEYSNQPQHF.

The chain recombines TRBV6-1 with TRBJ2-3; 8 bases map to TRBD1. The CDR3 totals 18 residues. V shed 0 bases, J shed 6 bases, and the junction held 14 bases outside the gene matches. CDR1 and CDR2 from the germline V gene are MNHNS and SASEGT. CDR3 DNA sequence: TGTGCCAGCAGTGAAGCCCTTTGGACAGGGTCCTTCAGGGATACGCAGTATTTT. Translated, it gives CASSEALWTGSFRDTQYF.